This T cell receptor (beta chain) was captured by sequencing in a study of technical replicates of blood from a few donors. Trimming took 5 bases from V and 2 from J; bases not matched to a gene: 4. Looked up from germline, CDR1 is LNHNV and CDR2 is YYDKDF (reference sequence). The CDR3 is 15 residues long. Assay: immunoSEQ multiplex PCR; the TCRdb copy retains only in-frame clones and omits some. This table has about 89,000 clones, roughly 94% appearing once. Sequenced: T cells isolated from PBMCs. The genes are TRBV15 and TRBJ2-1, with TRBD1 matching over 9 bases. This TCR was recovered from a human donor in good health. CDR3 sequence reads: CATSLDRGPYNEQFF. Here the CDR3 DNA reads TGTGCCACCAGCCTGGACAGGGGCCCCTACAATGAGCAGTTCTTC.